The present entry profiles one T cell receptor beta chain with its context. No cognate antigen has been identified for it. Per-base quality was not reported, and no clone a single base away is much larger than it. The data derive from a study of regulatory T cells in long-lasting Graves disease (dated by TCRdb to the early 2020s). Turning to the overall study: In the newly diagnosed Graves' disease group, patients had been taking antithyroid drugs for less than 3 months. Persistent Graves' disease patients were compared with newly diagnosed Graves' disease patients by peripheral blood TCR sequencing and RNA sequencing. The study was conducted in China and was registered as a clinical trial. A total of roughly 35 samples underwent TCR sequencing: some 13 from persistent and roughly 20 from newly diagnosed Graves' disease patients. Paper-wide results and their limitations: As a limitation, the authors acknowledged that the small sample size may reduce accuracy. Persistent patients shared more public clonotypes among themselves (2,741) than newly diagnosed patients did (more than 950). Sequencing and analysis were restricted to the TCR beta chain. Because the primary lesion, thyroid tissue, could not be accessed, the study looked at peripheral blood alone. Compared with newly diagnosed patients, persistent Graves' disease patients had lower TCR Shannon entropy and fewer highly expanded clones, which suggests clonal expansion. Preferential use of TRBV28, TRBJ1-2 and TRBJ2-5 was observed in persistent disease, whereas TRBV20-1 and TRBJ2-1 were favored in newly diagnosed disease.

The time point label for this specimen denotes: newly diagnosed GD, antithyroid drugs for less than 3 months. For both TCR sequencing and RNA sequencing, RNA was extracted from PBMCs using TRIzol. Graves' disease was diagnosed according to American Thyroid Association guidelines. Patients for the study were recruited at an endocrinology department in Xi'an, China. Each patient gave about 10 milliliters of peripheral blood, collected in an EDTA anticoagulant tube. Ficoll Paque Plus density gradient separation was used to isolate PBMCs, and no further T cell sorting was performed. An Agilent 2100 Bioanalyzer and agarose gel were used to assess RNA quality, and a NanoDrop 2000 was used to measure RNA concentration. Preparation of the library involved multiplex PCR. Sequencing instrument: Illumina HiSeq 4000. CDR3 regions were amplified by Arm-PCR with iRepertoire HTBI primers to construct TCR beta libraries. PCR products were gel purified before sequencing. The authors' analysis ran thus. A total of 62 TRBV and 14 TRBJ segments were identified across samples and were used for gene usage analysis of CDR3 amino acid clonotypes. COPE and FqMerger were used to merge filtered high-quality paired reads into contigs. BLAST was used to align contigs to the IMGT TRBV, TRBD and TRBJ reference genes, and CDR3 was defined following IMGT. Highly expanded clones were defined as clonotypes with a frequency above 0.1%. Shannon entropy served as the measure of repertoire diversity, while the Gini coefficient captured V-J evenness. Clonotypes shared by more than one individual were considered public. TCRdb itself trimmed the public reads at Q25 with fastp, ran MiXCR and retained productive beta chains. Each CDR3 protein gets just one entry, which takes the most common genes and DNA from the rows behind it. TCRdb's processing, not the study's, gives the V and J calls here. This sample lists 600,000 to 650,000 distinct CDR3 sequences; 15% to 20% were detected once. Together, the top ten hold 15% to 20% of the sample.

The germline V gene (reference sequence) provides CDR1 DFQATT and CDR2 SNEGSKA. V is cut back by 0 bases and J by 5 bases, with 15 bases in the junction unmatched. Including cysteine and phenylalanine, the CDR3 has 17 amino acids. Just CDR3 DNA is preserved here, 51 bases in frame from base 1. The sample was also reused in another study, on T cells in Graves' hyperthyroidism and ophthalmopathy. That second publication adds: Stable Graves' hyperthyroidism was defined as no progression to ophthalmopathy during 18 months of follow-up. Hyperthyroidism patients were newly diagnosed, with disease duration under 2 months, and aged 18 to 65 years. Any patient with an uncontrolled infection, another autoimmune disease, pregnancy or lactation was excluded. Clinical symptoms, serum thyroxine and TRAb, thyroid ultrasound, and orbital computed tomography formed the basis for the diagnoses. A first-round RT-PCR of the TCR CDR3 used the HTBI primer set with the Qiagen OneStep RT-PCR kit. Most expanded thyroid clonotypes (frequency above 0.001) were also detected in blood, suggesting blood repertoires may reflect thyroid immune responses. A 13 V-J signature model separated ophthalmopathy from stable hyperthyroidism, with about 90% sensitivity and about 81% specificity in cross-validation and 80%/75% in testing. In validation, the model predicted progression to ophthalmopathy a median of around 6.5 months before onset, with roughly 71% sensitivity and 72.22% specificity. To identify TCR V-J signatures that set the groups apart, the researchers used a discovery cohort of 90 to 100 patients, made up of roughly 40 with Graves' ophthalmopathy and about 55 with stable Graves' hyperthyroidism. Prospective prediction of ophthalmopathy was tested in an independent validation cohort consisting of some 19 hyperthyroidism patients and around 16 patients who later progressed to ophthalmopathy. The approximately 100 discovery patients were divided at random into training and test sets in a 7:3 ratio. The study also compared thyroid tissue and blood T-cell repertoires from more than five Graves' hyperthyroidism patients. After blood sampling, hyperthyroidism patients were treated with methimazole at a starting dose of 30 mg daily, and ophthalmopathy patients were treated with high-dose intravenous methylprednisolone. The libraries were constructed in a second round of multiplex PCR and then size-selected and purified. The libraries were sequenced on an Illumina HiSeq2000 using paired-end 100 bp reads. SOAPnuke was used to process the raw data, removing reads that contained adapters or uncalled bases, had a mean Phred below 15, or lacked an exact match to the constant primer or identifier. High-quality paired reads were merged using COPE v1.2.5, and each unique nucleotide sequence was defined as a clonotype. MiTCR v1.1 was used to align clonotypes to the IMGT TRBV, TRBD and TRBJ reference segments. Analysis was restricted to V-J combinations with a frequency above 0.0001, which covered approximately 99% of repertoires. The TCS score was defined as the ratio of F50 (clonal expansion) to E x V (chaos), calculated using BLOSUM62-based TCRdist between CDR3 peptides within each V-J. Welch's t-statistics and random forest reduced 500 to 650 V-J features to roughly 13, which were used in a naive Bayes classifier (R e1071). No statistical method was used to fix the sample size in advance, and group allocation was not hidden from the investigators. The paper describes TCR Vbeta CDR3 sequencing of about 140 peripheral blood samples, made up of under 50 ophthalmopathy patients, 70 to 80 hyperthyroidism patients and approximately 17 progressor patients.

The V gene is TRBV20-1 and the J gene is TRBJ2-7, and 8 junctional nucleotides match TRBD2. Specimen: peripheral blood mononuclear cells (PBMCs), collected at new diagnosis, from a patient treated with antithyroid drugs. The sequence was obtained from a woman in her 30s with Graves disease. Donor details come from another sample of the same person, matched by shared clones. The CDR3 protein sequence reads: CSARDPFISGRADEQYF. The nucleotide sequence reads as follows: TGCAGTGCTAGAGATCCCTTCATCTCCGGGAGGGCGGACGAGCAGTACTTC.